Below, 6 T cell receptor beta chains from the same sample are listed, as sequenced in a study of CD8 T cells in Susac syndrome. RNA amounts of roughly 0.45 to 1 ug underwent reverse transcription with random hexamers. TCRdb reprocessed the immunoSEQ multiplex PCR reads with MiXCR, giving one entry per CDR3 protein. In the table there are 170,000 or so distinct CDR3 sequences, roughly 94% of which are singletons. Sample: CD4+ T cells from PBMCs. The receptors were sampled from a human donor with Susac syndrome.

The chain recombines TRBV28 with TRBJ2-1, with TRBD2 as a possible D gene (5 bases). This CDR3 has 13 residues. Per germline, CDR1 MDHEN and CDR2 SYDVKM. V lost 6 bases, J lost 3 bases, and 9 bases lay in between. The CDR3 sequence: CASRDAGYNEQFF. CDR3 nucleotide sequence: TGTGCCAGCAGGGACGCGGGCTACAATGAGCAGTTCTTC. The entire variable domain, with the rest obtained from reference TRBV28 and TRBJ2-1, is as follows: DVKVTQSSRYLVKRTGEKVFLECVQDMDHENMFWYRQDPGLGLRLIYFSYDVKMKEKGDIPEGYSVSREKKERFSLILESASTNQTSMYLCASRDAGYNEQFFGPGTRLTVL.

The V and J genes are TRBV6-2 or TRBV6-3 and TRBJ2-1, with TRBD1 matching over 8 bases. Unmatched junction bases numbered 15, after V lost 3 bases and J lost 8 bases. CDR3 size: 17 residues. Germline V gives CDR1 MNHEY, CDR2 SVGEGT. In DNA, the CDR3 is TGTGCCAGCAGTTATCGGTCCAGGACAGGGACGTTGGATGAGCAGTTCTTC. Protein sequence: CASSYRSRTGTLDEQFF.

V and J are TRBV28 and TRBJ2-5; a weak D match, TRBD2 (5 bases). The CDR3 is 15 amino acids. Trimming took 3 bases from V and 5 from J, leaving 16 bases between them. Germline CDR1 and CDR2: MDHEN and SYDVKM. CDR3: CASSFRRGKVETQYF. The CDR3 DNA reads TGTGCCAGCAGTTTTCGAAGAGGGAAGGTGGAGACCCAGTACTTC.

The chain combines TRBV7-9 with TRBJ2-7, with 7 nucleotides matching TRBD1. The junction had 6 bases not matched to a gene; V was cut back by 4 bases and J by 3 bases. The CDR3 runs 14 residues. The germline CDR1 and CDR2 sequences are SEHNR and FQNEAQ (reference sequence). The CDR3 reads CASSSQGDLYEQYF. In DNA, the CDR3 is TGTGCCAGCAGCTCCCAGGGGGACCTCTACGAGCAGTACTTC.

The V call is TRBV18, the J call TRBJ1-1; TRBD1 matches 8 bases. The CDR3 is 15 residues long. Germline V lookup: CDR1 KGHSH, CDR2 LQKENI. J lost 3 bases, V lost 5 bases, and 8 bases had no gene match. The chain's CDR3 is CASSTSQGEDTEAFF. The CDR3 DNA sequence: TGTGCCAGCTCAACATCACAGGGGGAGGACACTGAAGCTTTCTTT.

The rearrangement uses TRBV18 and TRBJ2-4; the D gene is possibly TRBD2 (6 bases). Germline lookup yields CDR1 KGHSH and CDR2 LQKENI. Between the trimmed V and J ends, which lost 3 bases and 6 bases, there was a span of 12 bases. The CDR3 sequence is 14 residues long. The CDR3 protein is CASSPSNSGNIQYF. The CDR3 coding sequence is TGTGCCAGCTCACCTTCAAATAGCGGAAACATTCAGTACTTC.